This TCR beta chain was recovered during a study of CXCR3-negative and CXCR3-positive naive CD8 T cells. Overall study: Each library held about 1.5 +/- 0.3 million TRB reads, around 140 million in total.

This CDR3 has 17 amino acids. CDR1 is MNHEY and CDR2 is SVGAGI in the germline V gene. Whole-study findings and limits: The study found more hydrophobic TRB CDR3s in CXCR3-positive naive cells than in CXCR3-negative naive cells. Memory CD8+ cells showed much lower diversity, while both naive subsets displayed comparably high diversity. Memory cells differed in TRBV-TRBJ usage, but naive CXCR3-negative and CXCR3-positive cells had similar usage.

Each TRB cDNA library was prepared by 5' RACE (with UMI labels). TCRdb reprocessed the 5' RACE reads and reports one entry per CDR3 protein, with no DNA. Its listing shows 150,000 to 180,000 distinct CDR3 sequences. Naive cells were sorted as CD45RO-, CCR7+, CD27+ and CD95-. As concerns this clonotype: No antigen is known for it.

Sequenced material: naive CXCR3+ CD8+ T cells from blood. Subset in this sample: CD45RO-CCR7+CD27+CD95- naive CD8+ T cells expressing CXCR3 (TNR3+). This chain joins TRBV6-5 and TRBJ2-2; checking the TCRdb D call of TRBD1 is not possible without DNA. This TCR derives from a human donor in good health. Some clones in this sample may be carry-over from other donors' samples. The CDR3 reads CASSYRTGGRGAGELFF.